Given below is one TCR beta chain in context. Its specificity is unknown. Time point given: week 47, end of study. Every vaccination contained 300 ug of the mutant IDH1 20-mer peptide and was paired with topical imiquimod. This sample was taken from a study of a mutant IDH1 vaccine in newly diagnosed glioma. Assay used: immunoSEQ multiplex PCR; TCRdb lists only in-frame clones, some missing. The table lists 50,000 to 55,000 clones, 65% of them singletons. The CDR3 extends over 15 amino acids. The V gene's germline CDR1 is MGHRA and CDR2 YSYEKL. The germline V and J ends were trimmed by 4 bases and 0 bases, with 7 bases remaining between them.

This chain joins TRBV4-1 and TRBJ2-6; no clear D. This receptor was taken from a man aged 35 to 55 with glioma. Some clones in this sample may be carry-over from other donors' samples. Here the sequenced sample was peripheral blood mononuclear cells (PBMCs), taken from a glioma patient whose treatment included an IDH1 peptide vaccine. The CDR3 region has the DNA TGCGCCAGCAGCCCCCATAGCTCTGGGGCCAACGTCCTGACTTTC. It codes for CASSPHSSGANVLTF.